This entry describes one TCR beta chain. Trimming cost V 3 bases and J 1 base, with 6 bases left between them. This CDR3 contains 13 residues. Germline V gene lookup returns CDR1 LNHDA and CDR2 SQIVND (reference sequence). Original data processing: Quantification of nucleated cells was approximated via reference gene primer amplification. Assay: immunoSEQ multiplex PCR; the TCRdb copy retains only in-frame clones and omits some. V and J calls and clone size come straight from that table; D and trimming were deduced from the DNA. The sample lists under 130,000 clones; about four fifths were seen once. The data were obtained in a study of blood T cell repertoires in COVID-19. About the research overall: The analysed material was cDNA or gDNA that came from T cells, B-cell-depleted T cells, or PBMCs.

Sequencing was done on a sample of peripheral blood. The clonotype comes from a woman in her seventies with acute or convalescent COVID-19. The J gene is TRBJ1-1, the V gene TRBV19; D remains unclear. CDR3 residues: CASSISPNTEAFF. The CDR3 coding sequence is TGTGCCAGTAGTATTAGTCCGAACACTGAAGCTTTCTTT.